This TCR beta chain was found in a study of shared clonotypes between healthy human individuals. From germline, CDR1 is ENHRY and CDR2 SYGVKD. CDR3 length equals 16 residues. V was pared by 2 bases and J by 4 bases, with 15 bases between. Methods used by the authors: From ImmunoSEQ came sequences covering only the junction and carrying no quality scores, so filtering differed. The protocol was immunoSEQ multiplex PCR, while the TCRdb copy is restricted to in-frame clones and leaves out a portion. That table furnishes V, J and clone size, whereas the DNA furnished D and trimming. This sample has some 580,000 clones, with roughly 98% found just once. The naive CD8 fraction comprised CD45RO-negative cells positively selected for CCR7 and excluded terminally differentiated effector memory CD45RA+ cells.

The genes are TRBV10-3 and TRBJ1-5; D perhaps matches TRBD1 (6 bases). The sequence came from a young man in good health. Material for sequencing was naive CD8+ T cells sorted from blood. For the CDR3, the DNA is TGTGCCATCAGTGAGCAAGGGGGGCTGGATAATCAGCCCCAGCATTTT. It is translated as CAISEQGGLDNQPQHF.